This record looks at one T cell receptor beta chain sequence and its context. Germline assignment: CDR1 SQVTM and CDR2 ANQGSEA. The CDR3 spans 13 residues. V was clipped by 7 bases and J by 5 bases; unmatched bases: 9. The entry originates in a study of blood T cell repertoires in COVID-19. Study background: Collection of acute and convalescent COVID-19 samples took place in the United States, Italy and Spain. PBMCs, B-cell-depleted T cells, or T cells provided the cDNA or gDNA that made up the material.

Original processing notes: Estimation of nucleated cell counts was performed using reference gene primer amplification. Method: immunoSEQ multiplex PCR; TCRdb's copy keeps in-frame clones and lacks some. D and trimming come from the DNA, and the V and J calls and clone size come from that table. The sample comprises roughly 48,000 clones, roughly 82% of which are singletons, and 7% to 7.5% rests with the top ten. The chain employs TRBV29-1 and TRBJ2-5, with 8 bases that match TRBD1. Sequenced input: peripheral blood. The TCR was taken from a middle-aged man with acute or convalescent COVID-19. The CDR3 protein is CSGGTGGTETQYF. CDR3 nucleotides: TGCAGCGGGGGGACAGGAGGAACGGAGACCCAGTACTTC.